The clone carrying this T cell receptor beta chain was seen more than once but under ten times. TCRdb passed the RT-PCR reads through MiXCR, listing each CDR3 protein once. This sample has approximately 410,000 distinct CDR3 sequences, with around 15% found just once. The record originates from a study of patients and donors after allogeneic stem cell transplantation. Looked up from germline, CDR1 is GTSNPN and CDR2 is SVGIG (reference sequence). V lost 3 bases and J lost 1; bases outside the gene matches: 2. This CDR3 region has 14 residues. This chain uses TRBV30 with TRBJ1-1; 10 bases are shared with TRBD1. The sequenced material came from blood, either unsorted or a sorted T cell fraction (not recorded which). The TCR was taken from a human donor who was either an allogeneic HSCT recipient or a stem cell or donor lymphocyte infusion donor (not recorded which). It is not recorded whose cells these are; they may come from a transplant donor. The CDR3 protein is CAWSWDRGNTEAFF. CDR3 coding DNA: TGTGCCTGGAGCTGGGACAGGGGGAACACTGAAGCTTTCTTT.